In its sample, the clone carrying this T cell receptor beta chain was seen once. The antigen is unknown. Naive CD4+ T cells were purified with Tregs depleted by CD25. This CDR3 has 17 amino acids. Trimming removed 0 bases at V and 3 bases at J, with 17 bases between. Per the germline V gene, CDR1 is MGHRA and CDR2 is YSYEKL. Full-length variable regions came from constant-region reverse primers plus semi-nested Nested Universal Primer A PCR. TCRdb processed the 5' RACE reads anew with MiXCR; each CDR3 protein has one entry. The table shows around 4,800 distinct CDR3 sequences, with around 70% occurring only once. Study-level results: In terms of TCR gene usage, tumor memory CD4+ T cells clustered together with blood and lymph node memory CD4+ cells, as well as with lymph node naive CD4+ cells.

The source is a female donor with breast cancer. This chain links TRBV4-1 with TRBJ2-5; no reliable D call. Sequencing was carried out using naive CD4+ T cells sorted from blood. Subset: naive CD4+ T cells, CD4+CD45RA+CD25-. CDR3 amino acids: CASSQDVRLDVEETQYF. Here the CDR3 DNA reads TGCGCCAGCAGCCAAGATGTACGTTTGGACGTTGAAGAGACCCAGTACTTC.